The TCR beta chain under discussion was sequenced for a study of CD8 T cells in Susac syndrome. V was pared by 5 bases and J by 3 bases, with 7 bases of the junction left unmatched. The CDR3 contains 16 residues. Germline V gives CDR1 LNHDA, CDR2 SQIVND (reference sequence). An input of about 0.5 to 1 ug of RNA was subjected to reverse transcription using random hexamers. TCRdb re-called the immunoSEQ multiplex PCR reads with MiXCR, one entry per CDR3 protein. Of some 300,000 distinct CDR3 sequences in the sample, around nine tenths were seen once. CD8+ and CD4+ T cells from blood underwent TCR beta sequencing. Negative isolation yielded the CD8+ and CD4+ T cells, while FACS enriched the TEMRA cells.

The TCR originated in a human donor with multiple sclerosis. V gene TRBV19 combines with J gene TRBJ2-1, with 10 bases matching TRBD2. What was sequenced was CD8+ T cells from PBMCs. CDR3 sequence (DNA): TGTGCCAGTAGTCCGTTGGGACTAGCGAACTACAATGAGCAGTTCTTC. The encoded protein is CASSPLGLANYNEQFF.